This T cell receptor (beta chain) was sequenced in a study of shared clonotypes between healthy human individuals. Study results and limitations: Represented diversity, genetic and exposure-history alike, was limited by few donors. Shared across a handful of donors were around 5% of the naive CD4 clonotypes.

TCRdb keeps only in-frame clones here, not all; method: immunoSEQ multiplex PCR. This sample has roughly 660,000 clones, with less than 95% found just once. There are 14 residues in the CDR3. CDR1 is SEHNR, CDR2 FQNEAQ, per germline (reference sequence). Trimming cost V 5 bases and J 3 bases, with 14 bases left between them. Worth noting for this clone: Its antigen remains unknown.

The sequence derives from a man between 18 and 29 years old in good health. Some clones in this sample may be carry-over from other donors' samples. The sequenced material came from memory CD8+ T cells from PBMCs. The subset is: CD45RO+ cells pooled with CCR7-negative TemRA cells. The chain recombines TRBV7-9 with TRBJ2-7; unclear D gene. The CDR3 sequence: CASSTERFDYEQYF. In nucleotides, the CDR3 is TGTGCCAGCAGCACCGAGAGGTTTGACTACGAGCAGTACTTC.